This is a list of T cell receptor beta chains from one sample in a study of cytomegalovirus exposure and HLA in healthy donors. The repertoire was sequenced with immunoSEQ multiplex PCR; TCRdb's copy has only in-frame clones and lacks some. The sample has 210,000 or so clones; approximately 84% are singletons. Sequences were obtained from PBMCs. The receptors shown here come from a woman aged 40 to 50 in good health and CMV-seronegative. The conserved cysteine and the conserved F or W are not part of the CDR3 here. Where a row states a size, it is once, few, many or the class of an expanded clone; other rows omit it.

- 10 TRBV28 ASMTGSEKLF
- 13 TRBV27 ASRLLSELYNEQF
- 11 TRBV7-9 ATARGVAYEQY
once 13 TRBV7-6 ASSSLGLAEATQY
- 14 TRBV6-5 ASSSLDRGPNTEAF
- 11 TRBV7-2 ASSLEGWRGYT
- 13 TRBV19 ASRILQGQDGGYT
- 9 TRBV19 ASSTRDTQY
- 11 TRBV9 ASSATGVDEQY
- 18 TRBV27 ASSLYRLAGDFSSYNEQF
- 14 TRBV7-2 ASSFSLAGLYNEQF
few 10 TRBV28 ASSFLGTEAF
once 11 TRBV11-2 ASSQIPGFEQF
once 14 TRBV25-1 ASSVTAGQADYGYT
- 14 TRBV27 ASSLGPAEANYGYT
- 12 TRBV7-2 ASSSGLAGGQLF
- 13 TRBV11-2 ASSLSPAGGYGYT
- 13 TRBV4-1 ASSAGPSESTEAF
- 13 TRBV2 ASTTEASSYNEQF
few 12 TRBV11-2 ASSLEAGNYGYT
- 16 TRBV27 ASQPLVTGGFGTDTQY
- 14 TRBV19 ASSMGAGRLNTEAF
- 13 TRBV4-2 ASSQESGFNEKLF
- 13 TRBV19 ASNPGQGISYGYT
- 13 TRBV11-3 ASSARGAPNTEAF